The text below deals with one T cell receptor (beta chain). This sample is part of a study of T cell changes during pregnancy in multiple sclerosis. The V segment lost 5 bases and the J segment 3 bases; nucleotides outside the gene matches: 2. Germline V gene sequence: CDR1 SEHNR, CDR2 FQNEAQ (reference sequence). This CDR3 has 14 residues. Sequenced by immunoSEQ multiplex PCR; TCRdb stores in-frame clones only, minus some. The sample yields tens of thousands of clones, 90% to 95% seen once. The TCR was taken from a female donor with multiple sclerosis, enrolled in a pregnancy study. This chain joins TRBV7-9 and TRBJ2-7; TRBD2 aligns across 12 bases. The sequences come from CD8+ T cells from peripheral blood mononuclear cells, collected in the third trimester of pregnancy. The CDR3 coding sequence is TGTGCCAGCAGCCCTAGCGGGAGGGTCTACGAGCAGTACTTC. The encoded protein is CASSPSGRVYEQYF. Together with reference TRBV7-9 and TRBJ2-7, the CDR3 gives the full variable domain: DTGVSQNPRHKITKRGQNVTFRCDPISEHNRLYWYRQTLGQGPEFLTYFQNEAQLEKSRLLSDRFSAERPKGSFSTLEIQRTEQGDSAMYLCASSPSGRVYEQYFGPGTRLTVT.